This TCR beta chain was identified during a study of blood T cell repertoires in COVID-19. Background on the study: The United States, Italy and Spain provided the acute and convalescent COVID-19 samples. T cells, B-cell-depleted T cells, or PBMCs provided the cDNA or gDNA that served as material.

As handled by the study authors: By means of reference gene primer amplification, nucleated cell counts were estimated. Profiled with immunoSEQ multiplex PCR; TCRdb holds only in-frame clones, not every one. V and J calls and clone size are as listed in that table; D and trimming were resolved from the DNA. Of roughly 500,000 clones listed, roughly nine tenths are singletons. Germline V gene data show CDR1 as KGHDR and CDR2 as SFDVKD. This CDR3 region has 13 residues. The V end was cut by 9 bases, the J end by 0 bases, with 7 bases between. Participants' own reports of clinical history determined their cohort assignment.

V and J are TRBV24-1 and TRBJ2-2; D call uncertain. This clonotype was obtained from a woman between 55 and 75 years old who had recovered from COVID-19. The source material was PBMCs or T cells enriched from blood (not recorded which). CDR3 region: CATAAANTGELFF. As DNA, the CDR3 is TGTGCCACCGCGGCCGCGAACACCGGGGAGCTGTTTTTT.